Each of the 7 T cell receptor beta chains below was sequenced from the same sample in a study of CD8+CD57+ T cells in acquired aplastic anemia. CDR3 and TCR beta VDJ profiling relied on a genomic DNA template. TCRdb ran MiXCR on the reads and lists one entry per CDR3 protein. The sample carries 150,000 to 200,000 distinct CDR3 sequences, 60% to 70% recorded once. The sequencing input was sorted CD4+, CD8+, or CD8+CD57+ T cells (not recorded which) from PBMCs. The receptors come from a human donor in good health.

CDR3 residues: CASSLGQGVDEQYF. The CDR3 DNA follows: TGCGCCAGCAGCTTGGGACAGGGGGTCGACGAGCAGTACTTC. This chain links TRBV5-1 with TRBJ2-7; TRBD1 agrees at 9 bases. The length of the CDR3 is 14 residues. V gave up 0 bases and J gave up 5 bases; unmatched junction bases: 3. Germline CDR1 SGHRS, CDR2 YFSETQ. The variable domain in full, with the rest retrieved from reference TRBV5-1 and TRBJ2-7, is KAGVTQTPRYLIKTRGQQVTLSCSPISGHRSVSWYQQTPGQGLQFLFEYFSETQRNKGNFPGRFSGRQFSNSRSEMNVSTLELGDSALYLCASSLGQGVDEQYFGPGTRLTVT.

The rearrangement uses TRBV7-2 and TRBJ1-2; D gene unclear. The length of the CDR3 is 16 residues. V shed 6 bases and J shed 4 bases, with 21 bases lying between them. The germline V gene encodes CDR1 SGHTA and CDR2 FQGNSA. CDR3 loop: CASSLLGPGSLYGYTF. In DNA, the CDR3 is TGTGCCAGCAGTCTATTGGGCCCGGGCAGCCTCTATGGCTACACCTTC.

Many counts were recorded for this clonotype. The CDR3 nucleotides read TGTGCCAGCAGTTTGCTAGCGGGAGTCGCGGAGCTGTTTTTT. It codes for CASSLLAGVAELFF. The V call is TRBV12-3 or TRBV12-4, the J call TRBJ2-2; 10 positions match TRBD2. V was pared by 3 bases and J by 10 bases, with 5 bases of the junction left unmatched. The CDR3 has 14 amino acids.

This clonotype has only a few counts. CDR3 DNA: TGTGCCAGCAGCTTAAGTGTCTGGGGATCTAATTCACCCCTCCACTTT. Protein product: CASSLSVWGSNSPLHF. The chain links TRBV7-3 to TRBJ1-6; no reliable D call. CDR3 length: 16 amino acids. Trimming removed 1 base at V and 6 bases at J, with 13 bases between. Germline V gives CDR1 SGHTA, CDR2 FQGTGA. Combining the CDR3 with reference TRBV7-3 and TRBJ1-6 gives the whole variable domain GAGVSQTPSNKVTEKGKYVELRCDPISGHTALYWYRQSLGQGPEFLIYFQGTGAADDSGLPNDRFFAVRPEGSVSTLKIQRTERGDSAVYLCASSLSVWGSNSPLHFGNGTRLTVT.

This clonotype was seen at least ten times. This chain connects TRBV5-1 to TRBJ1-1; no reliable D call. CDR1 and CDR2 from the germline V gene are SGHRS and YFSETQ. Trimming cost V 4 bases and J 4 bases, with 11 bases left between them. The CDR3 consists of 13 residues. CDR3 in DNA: TGCGCCAGCAGCCGGGTCCAACTCACTGAAGCTTTCTTT. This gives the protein CASSRVQLTEAFF. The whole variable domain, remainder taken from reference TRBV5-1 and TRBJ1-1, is KAGVTQTPRYLIKTRGQQVTLSCSPISGHRSVSWYQQTPGQGLQFLFEYFSETQRNKGNFPGRFSGRQFSNSRSEMNVSTLELGDSALYLCASSRVQLTEAFFGQGTRLTVV.

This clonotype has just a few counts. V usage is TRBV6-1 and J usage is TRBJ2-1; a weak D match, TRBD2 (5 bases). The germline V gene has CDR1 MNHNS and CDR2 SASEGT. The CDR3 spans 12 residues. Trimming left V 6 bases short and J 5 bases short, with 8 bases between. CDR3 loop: CASRRGNNEQFF. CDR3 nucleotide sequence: TGTGCCAGCAGGAGAGGGAACAATGAGCAGTTCTTC.

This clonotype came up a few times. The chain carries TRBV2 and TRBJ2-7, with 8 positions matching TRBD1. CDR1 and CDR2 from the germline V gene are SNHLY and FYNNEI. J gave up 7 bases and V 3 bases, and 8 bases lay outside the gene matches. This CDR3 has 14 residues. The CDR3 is CASSEGRGPGEQYF. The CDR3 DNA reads TGTGCCAGCAGTGAGGGCAGGGGGCCGGGGGAGCAGTACTTC.